This passage covers 4 T cell receptor beta chains from one sample sequenced in a study of CD8+CD57+ T cells in acquired aplastic anemia. Genomic DNA, the template, was used for profiling of the TCR beta VDJ and CDR3. TCRdb recomputed calls from the reads with MiXCR, one row per CDR3 protein. The data show approximately 180,000 distinct CDR3 sequences, 48% seen once. Only patients with CD8+CD57+ cell expansion on flow cytometry were chosen for sequencing. Sample: sorted CD4+, CD8+, or CD8+CD57+ T cells (not recorded which) from PBMCs. Receptor source: a human donor with aplastic anemia.

This clonotype was counted ten times or more. This chain uses TRBV7-2 with TRBJ2-7; D unclear. Per germline, CDR1 SGHTA and CDR2 FQGNSA. The CDR3 extends over 14 amino acids. V was clipped by 1 base and J by 2 bases, with 9 bases between them. The CDR3 reads CASSLGPRTYEQYF. For the CDR3, the DNA is TGTGCCAGCAGCTTAGGTCCCAGAACCTACGAGCAGTACTTC.

There are many counts of this clonotype. The genes are TRBV12-3 or TRBV12-4 and TRBJ1-1; D is perhaps TRBD1 (6 bases). The CDR3 covers 14 residues. Trimming shortened V by 2 bases and J by 2 bases, and 9 bases separated the two germline ends. CDR3 bases: TGTGCCAGCAGTTTAAGGGGACAAAACACTGAAGCTTTCTTT. Its translation is CASSLRGQNTEAFF.

Details on this clonotype: This may arise from a read error, as a much more abundant clone is one base away. This chain joins TRBV4-3 and TRBJ1-1; tentatively, D is TRBD1 (6 bases). Trimming stripped 3 bases from V and 10 bases from J, with 24 bases between. The CDR3 loop spans 16 amino acids. CDR1 LGHNA and CDR2 YSLEER come from the germline V gene. DNA for the CDR3: TGCGCCAGCAGCCAGGAGCTACAGGGTACCTCGGGTGTAGCTTTCTTT. It codes for CASSQELQGTSGVAFF.

This clonotype has a handful of counts. This chain connects TRBV9 to TRBJ1-6, with a possible D match to TRBD1 (6 bases). V lost 0 bases, J lost 7 bases, and 8 bases lay in between. From germline, CDR1 is SGDLS and CDR2 YYNGEE. This CDR3 spans 14 amino acids. DNA for the CDR3: TGTGCCAGCAGCGTAGCTACAGGGAATTCACCCCTCCACTTT. Translated, it gives CASSVATGNSPLHF.